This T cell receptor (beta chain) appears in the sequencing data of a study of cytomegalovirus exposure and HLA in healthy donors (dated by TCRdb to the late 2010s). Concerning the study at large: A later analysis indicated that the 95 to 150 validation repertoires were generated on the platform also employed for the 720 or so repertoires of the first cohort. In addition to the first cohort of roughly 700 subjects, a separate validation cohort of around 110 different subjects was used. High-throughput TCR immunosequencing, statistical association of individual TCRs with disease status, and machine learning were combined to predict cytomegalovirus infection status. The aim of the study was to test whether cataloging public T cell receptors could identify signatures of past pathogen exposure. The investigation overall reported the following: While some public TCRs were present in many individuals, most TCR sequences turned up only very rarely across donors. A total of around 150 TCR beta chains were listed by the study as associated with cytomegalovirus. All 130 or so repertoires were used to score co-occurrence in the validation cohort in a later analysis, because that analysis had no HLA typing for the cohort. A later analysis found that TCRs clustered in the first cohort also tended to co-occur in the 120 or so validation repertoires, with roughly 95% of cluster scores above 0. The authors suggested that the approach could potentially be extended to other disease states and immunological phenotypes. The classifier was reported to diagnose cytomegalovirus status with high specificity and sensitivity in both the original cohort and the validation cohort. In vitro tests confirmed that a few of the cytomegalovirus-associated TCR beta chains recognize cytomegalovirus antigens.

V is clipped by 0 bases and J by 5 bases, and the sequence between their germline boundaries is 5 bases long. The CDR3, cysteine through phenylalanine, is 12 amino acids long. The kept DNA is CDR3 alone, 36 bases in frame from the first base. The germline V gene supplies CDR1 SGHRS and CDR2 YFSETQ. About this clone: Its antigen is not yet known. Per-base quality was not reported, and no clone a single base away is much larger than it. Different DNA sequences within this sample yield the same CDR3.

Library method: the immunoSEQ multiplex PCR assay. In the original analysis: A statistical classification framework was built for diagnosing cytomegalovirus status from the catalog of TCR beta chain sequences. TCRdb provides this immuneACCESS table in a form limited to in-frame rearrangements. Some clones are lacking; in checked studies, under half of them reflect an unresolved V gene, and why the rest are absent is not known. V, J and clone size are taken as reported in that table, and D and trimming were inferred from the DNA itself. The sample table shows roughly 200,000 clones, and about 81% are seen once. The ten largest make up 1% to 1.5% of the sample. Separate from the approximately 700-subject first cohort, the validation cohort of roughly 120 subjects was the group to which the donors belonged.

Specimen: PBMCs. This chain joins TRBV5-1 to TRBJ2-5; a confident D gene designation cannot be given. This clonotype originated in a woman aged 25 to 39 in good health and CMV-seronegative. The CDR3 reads CASSLAGETQYF. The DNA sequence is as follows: TGCGCCAGCAGCTTGGCCGGGGAGACCCAGTACTTC.